This T cell receptor beta chain was identified during a study of T cells in Graves' hyperthyroidism and ophthalmopathy (dated by TCRdb to between 2018 and 2020). About the full investigation: Peripheral blood samples were taken at the time of initial diagnosis, prior to any treatment. To identify TCR V-J signatures that set the groups apart, the researchers used a discovery cohort of 90 to 100 patients, made up of 40 to 45 with Graves' ophthalmopathy and about 55 with stable Graves' hyperthyroidism. For training and testing, the 80 to 100 patients in the discovery cohort were randomly divided in a 7:3 ratio. An independent validation cohort of some 18 hyperthyroidism patients and about 15 patients who later progressed to ophthalmopathy tested prospective prediction of ophthalmopathy. The paper describes TCR Vbeta CDR3 sequencing of 130 to 150 peripheral blood samples, made up of 43 ophthalmopathy patients, 70 to 80 hyperthyroidism patients and about 17 progressor patients. After sampling, hyperthyroidism patients received methimazole starting at 30 mg daily, and ophthalmopathy patients received high-dose intravenous methylprednisolone. Thyroid tissue and blood T-cell repertoires from about six Graves' hyperthyroidism patients were also compared in the study. Paper-wide results and their limitations: Sample size was not statistically predetermined, and investigators were not blinded to group allocation. A model built on a 13 V-J signature distinguished ophthalmopathy from stable hyperthyroidism, reaching around 88% sensitivity and 81% to 83% specificity in cross-validation and 80%/75% in testing. Blood samples also contained most of the expanded thyroid clonotypes (frequency above 0.001), which suggests that blood repertoires may reflect thyroid immune responses. In validation, progression to ophthalmopathy was predicted by the model with more than 65% sensitivity and around 75% specificity, a median of around 5.9 months before onset.

The TCR beta CDR3 regions were amplified from RNA transcripts. The first round of RT-PCR for the TCR CDR3 was performed with the HTBI primer set and the Qiagen OneStep RT-PCR kit. The libraries were constructed in a second round of multiplex PCR and then size-selected and purified. Paired-end sequencing of the libraries was performed with 100 bp reads on an Illumina HiSeq2000. For the original study's pipeline: SOAPnuke was used to process the raw data, with reads discarded if the reads contained adapters or uncalled bases, had a mean Phred below 15, or lacked an exact constant-primer or identifier match. COPE v1.2.5 was used to merge high-quality paired reads, and clonotypes were defined as unique nucleotide sequences. Clonotypes were aligned to IMGT TRBV, TRBD and TRBJ reference segments using MiTCR v1.1. The analysis included only V-J combinations with a frequency above 0.0001, which together covered roughly 99% of the repertoires. A TCS score was defined as the ratio of F50 (clonal expansion) to E x V (chaos), with BLOSUM62-based TCRdist applied between CDR3 peptides within each V-J. Welch's t-statistics and random forest reduced just over 500 V-J features to 13, which were used in a naive Bayes classifier (R e1071). The similarity between thyroid and blood repertoires was quantified using the Morisita-Horn index. TCRdb trimmed public reads at Q25 via fastp, called clones via MiXCR and kept in-frame beta chains. Rows with a matching CDR3 protein are joined into one entry that keeps the most common DNA and genes. It is TCRdb's table, rather than the study itself, that gives the V and J calls and clone size. This sample holds hundreds of thousands of distinct CDR3 sequences; around a third were observed only once. The ten most abundant clones make up around 29% of the sample.

Stable Graves' hyperthyroidism was defined as the absence of progression to ophthalmopathy over 18 months of follow-up. The hyperthyroidism patients were between 18 and 65 years old and newly diagnosed, with a disease duration of less than 2 months. Any patient with an uncontrolled infection, another autoimmune disease, pregnancy or lactation was excluded. Diagnoses were based on clinical symptoms, serum thyroxine and TRAb, thyroid ultrasound and orbital computed tomography. Ficoll-Paque density gradient centrifugation was used to isolate PBMCs from around 9.1 ml of fresh peripheral blood. Total RNA was extracted using Trizol reagent, and RNA quality was assessed on an Agilent 2100 Bioanalyzer. Comment on this clonotype: Its antigen remains undetermined. Per-base qualities were not stored, and no clone one base away is much larger.

Measured from the cysteine to the phenylalanine, the CDR3 is 13 residues long. Only the CDR3 DNA stays, 39 bases, in frame from base 1. The junction shows trimming of 7 bases on V and 6 bases on J, plus 13 bases between the germline ends. The germline V gene (reference sequence) yields LNHDA for CDR1 and SQIVND for CDR2. The rearrangement joined TRBV19 to TRBJ1-5; no D segment can be confidently identified. The TCR originated in a woman aged 40 to 50 with Graves' hyperthyroidism. Sequenced input: blood. The nucleotides are TGTGCCAGTAAACACTTTGAGAGTCAGCCCCAGCATTTT. Its protein reads: CASKHFESQPQHF.